The source of this TCR beta chain is a study of blood T cell repertoires in COVID-19. The wider study: Nucleic acid was either cDNA or gDNA, and it came from T cells, B-cell-depleted T cells, or PBMCs.

The repertoire was sequenced with immunoSEQ multiplex PCR; TCRdb's copy has only in-frame clones and lacks some. The data show more than 120,000 clones, around 88% seen once. The CDR3 is 10 residues long. V dropped 8 bases and J dropped 4 bases, with 5 bases sitting between them. Germline V gene lookup returns CDR1 SEHNR and CDR2 FQNEAQ (reference sequence). This sequence originates from a human donor in a cohort sampled during active COVID-19. This sequence joins TRBV7-9 and TRBJ1-1; D is undetermined. Material: peripheral blood. In DNA, the CDR3 is TGTGCCAGCTCCGGCACTGAAGCTTTCTTT. This sequence encodes CASSGTEAFF.